The 31 T cell receptor beta chains in this list originate from one sample, sequenced in a study of shared clonotypes between healthy human individuals. Clones were read by immunoSEQ multiplex PCR, and TCRdb kept only the in-frame ones, dropping some. The sample yields about 1.5 million clones, approximately 98% seen once. Sequencing was performed on naive CD4+ T cells sorted from blood. This sample's subset: CD45RA+ positively selected. These receptors all stem from a man younger than 45 in good health.

The rearrangement joins TRBV5-1 to TRBJ2-1; 8 bases are a match to TRBD1. V shed 0 bases, J shed 8 bases, and the junction held 4 bases outside the gene matches. Germline V CDR1 and CDR2: SGHRS, YFSETQ. This CDR3 spans 14 amino acids. This CDR3 is CASSLEQGAHEQFF. The CDR3 DNA sequence: TGCGCCAGCAGCTTGGAGCAGGGGGCTCATGAGCAGTTCTTC.

In its sample, this clone was seen once. The rearrangement links TRBV2 to TRBJ2-3; D is possibly TRBD2 (5 bases). The CDR3 extends over 19 amino acids. Per germline, CDR1 SNHLY and CDR2 FYNNEI. Trimming took off 8 bases at V and 2 bases at J, with 29 bases between the two ends. CDR3 bases: TGTGCCAGCCCAACCGAGGGTAGTCGATATCACGCGACCACAGATACGCAGTATTTT. Translated, it gives CASPTEGSRYHATTDTQYF.

The CDR3 is CASSRTGVRTGELFF. In DNA form, the CDR3 reads TGTGCCAGCAGCCGCACAGGGGTTCGGACCGGGGAGCTGTTTTTT. This chain connects TRBV28 to TRBJ2-2; 7 bases are shared with TRBD1. The CDR3 totals 15 residues. With 6 bases clipped from V and 5 bases from J, the junction kept 9 bases outside the gene matches. Looked up from germline, CDR1 is MDHEN and CDR2 is SYDVKM.

The V and J genes are TRBV30 and TRBJ2-7, with 7 bases aligning to TRBD2. V was pared by 4 bases and J by 6 bases, with 12 bases of the junction left unmatched. From germline, CDR1 is GTSNPN and CDR2 SVGIG (reference sequence). The CDR3 has 14 amino acids. CDR3 sequence (DNA): TGTGCCTGGACCCGAAGAGGACTAGTTAGCGAGCAGTACTTC. This translates into CAWTRRGLVSEQYF.

This chain uses TRBV10-2 with TRBJ2-1; possibly TRBD2 for D (7 bases). Germline lookup yields CDR1 WSHSY and CDR2 SAAADI. Trimming pared 2 bases from V and 5 bases from J, leaving 28 bases between. CDR3 size: 20 residues. The CDR3 loop reads CASSEAGHPSVWGRDNEQFF. In DNA, the CDR3 is TGCGCCAGCAGTGAGGCGGGACACCCTTCAGTATGGGGGAGGGACAATGAGCAGTTCTTC.

The rearrangement links TRBV28 to TRBJ2-1; no clear D gene. From germline, CDR1 is MDHEN and CDR2 SYDVKM. The V end lost 2 bases, the J end lost 9 bases, and 8 bases lay between the germline ends. This CDR3 is 12 amino acids long. CDR3 region: CASSLPQGEQFF. The CDR3 DNA reads TGTGCCAGCAGTTTACCCCAAGGTGAGCAGTTCTTC. The full variable domain, completed using reference TRBV28 and TRBJ2-1, is DVKVTQSSRYLVKRTGEKVFLECVQDMDHENMFWYRQDPGLGLRLIYFSYDVKMKEKGDIPEGYSVSREKKERFSLILESASTNQTSMYLCASSLPQGEQFFGPGTRLTVL.

With respect to this clone: Other DNA sequences within the sample encode an identical CDR3. This chain links TRBV5-1 with TRBJ2-1, with a tentative D call TRBD2 (5 bases). Trimming removed 0 bases at V and 1 base at J, with 8 bases between. The CDR3 is 15 amino acids. CDR1 SGHRS and CDR2 YFSETQ come from the germline V gene. DNA of the CDR3: TGCGCCAGCAGCTTGGAAGGGAGTTCCTACAATGAGCAGTTCTTC. This encodes CASSLEGSSYNEQFF.

The genes are TRBV11-2 and TRBJ1-1; D not resolved. Germline V gene sequence: CDR1 SGHAT, CDR2 FQNNGV. The CDR3 has 12 amino acids. V lost 0 bases, J lost 8 bases, and 7 bases lay in between. CDR3 sequence reads: CASSLEGREAFF. CDR3 DNA: TGTGCCAGCAGCTTAGAGGGCAGGGAAGCTTTCTTT. Combining the CDR3 with reference TRBV11-2 and TRBJ1-1 gives the whole variable domain EAGVAQSPRYKIIEKRQSVAFWCNPISGHATLYWYQQILGQGPKLLIQFQNNGVVDDSQLPKDRFSAERLKGVDSTLKIQPAKLEDSAVYLCASSLEGREAFFGQGTRLTVV.

About this clone: Other DNA sequences in this sample translate to the same CDR3. The rearrangement uses TRBV18 and TRBJ2-1; D is unclear. Trimming took off 2 bases at V and 0 bases at J, with 8 bases between the two ends. Germline V gives CDR1 KGHSH, CDR2 LQKENI. The CDR3 totals 15 residues. The CDR3 sequence: CASSPGPSSYNEQFF. DNA of the CDR3: TGTGCCAGCTCACCAGGACCAAGCTCCTACAATGAGCAGTTCTTC.

The chain combines TRBV5-6 with TRBJ1-2; no reliable D call. Germline lookup yields CDR1 SGHDT and CDR2 YYEEEE. This CDR3 is built from 15 residues. With 5 bases removed from V and 3 bases from J, the gap between germline ends came to 17 bases. The CDR3, as DNA: TGTGCCAGCAGATTGTCTCCTCTTGAGCACTATGGCTACACCTTC. Its protein product is CASRLSPLEHYGYTF.

The chain combines TRBV7-9 with TRBJ1-1; 12 nucleotides agree with TRBD1. Germline-derived CDR1 and CDR2 are SEHNR and FQNEAQ (reference sequence). With V trimmed by 3 bases and J by 2 bases, 7 bases remained unmatched. This CDR3 has 17 amino acids. CDR3 in DNA: TGTGCCAGCAGCTTTTCTGCGGGACAGGGGGCTAACACTGAAGCTTTCTTT. Translated: CASSFSAGQGANTEAFF.

This sequence joins TRBV7-2 and TRBJ2-7; D remains ambiguous. The CDR3 spans 16 residues. CDR1 is SGHTA and CDR2 is FQGNSA in the germline V gene. The V gene lost 1 base and the J gene lost 1 base, with 14 bases spanning the gap. The CDR3 nucleotides read TGTGCCAGCAGCTTAGGACCCTTAGCAATGTCCTACGAGCAGTACTTC. Translating gives CASSLGPLAMSYEQYF. Supplemented by reference TRBV7-2 and TRBJ2-7, the full variable domain reads GAGVSQSPSNKVTEKGKDVELRCDPISGHTALYWYRQSLGQGLEFLIYFQGNSAPDKSGLPSDRFSAERTGGSVSTLTIQRTQQEDSAVYLCASSLGPLAMSYEQYFGPGTRLTVT.

V usage is TRBV27 and J usage is TRBJ2-7; a possible D gene is TRBD2 (6 bases). Trimming removed 2 bases from V and 0 bases from J, with 11 bases in between. Looked up from germline, CDR1 is MNHEY and CDR2 is SMNVEV (reference sequence). The CDR3 consists of 15 residues. This CDR3 is CASSLAGRPSYEQYF. Written as DNA, the CDR3 is TGTGCCAGCAGTTTAGCGGGGAGGCCCTCCTACGAGCAGTACTTC.

V usage is TRBV6-6 and J usage is TRBJ1-5; 8 bases fit TRBD1. Germline V gives CDR1 MNHNY, CDR2 SVGAGI (reference sequence). The CDR3 runs to 14 residues. Losses at the gene ends were 4 bases for V and 7 bases for J; bases not matched to a gene: 6. In DNA, the CDR3 is TGTGCCAGCAGTTCCACGCAGGGGGCACAGCCCCAGCATTTT. Amino acids: CASSSTQGAQPQHF.

CDR3 residues: CASSSSGEVEQFF. The CDR3 nucleotides read TGCGCCAGCAGCTCCTCGGGGGAAGTTGAGCAGTTCTTC. The chain carries TRBV5-1 and TRBJ2-1; TRBD2 might be the D (6 bases). Trimming took 3 bases from V and 9 from J, leaving 13 bases between them. The germline gives CDR1 SGHRS, CDR2 YFSETQ. CDR3 length: 13 amino acids.

This clone was seen just once. The chain has TRBV15 and TRBJ2-7; tentatively, D is TRBD1 or TRBD2 (6 bases each). V lost 1 base and J 4 bases, leaving 11 bases between the germline ends. Germline CDR1 is LNHNV and CDR2 is YYDKDF (reference sequence). The CDR3 totals 14 residues. The CDR3 sequence: CATSRGGGRYEQYF. The CDR3 bases are TGTGCCACCAGCAGAGGAGGGGGGCGATACGAGCAGTACTTC.

This rearrangement joins TRBV9 to TRBJ2-5; tentatively, D is TRBD1 (5 bases). The V and J ends lost 0 bases and 1 base respectively, with 10 bases between them. From germline, CDR1 is SGDLS and CDR2 YYNGEE. There are 15 residues in the CDR3. This chain's CDR3 is CASSVDGRVQETQYF. CDR3 in DNA: TGTGCCAGCAGCGTAGATGGCAGGGTCCAAGAGACCCAGTACTTC.

In this sample, this clone turned up a few times. The chain uses TRBV5-6 and TRBJ1-1; tentative D call: TRBD1 (5 bases). The germline V gene has CDR1 SGHDT and CDR2 YYEEEE. The CDR3 runs to 15 residues. Trimming pared 4 bases from V and 0 bases from J, leaving 13 bases between. Here the CDR3 reads CASSTLRGMNTEAFF. DNA for the CDR3: TGTGCCAGCAGCACGCTTCGGGGCATGAACACTGAAGCTTTCTTT.

The gene calls are TRBV15 and TRBJ2-7; D is unresolved. Deletions cut 1 base from V and 3 bases from J, with 4 bases between. In germline, CDR1 is LNHNV, CDR2 YYDKDF (reference sequence). The CDR3 sequence is 12 residues long. For the CDR3, the DNA is TGTGCCACCAGCAGAGGGATCTACGAGCAGTACTTC. Encoded protein: CATSRGIYEQYF.

This chain's CDR3 is CASSFRTDDEQYF. The CDR3 bases are TGTGCCAGCAGCTTCCGGACCGACGACGAGCAGTACTTC. This chain links TRBV9 with TRBJ2-7, with no clear D. Looked up from germline, CDR1 is SGDLS and CDR2 is YYNGEE. V lost 4 bases, J lost 5 bases, and 13 bases lay in between. The CDR3 spans 13 residues.

J is TRBJ2-7 and V is TRBV18; 8 nucleotides agree with TRBD1. Germline loops: CDR1 KGHSH, CDR2 LQKENI. There are 16 residues in the CDR3. The junction had 9 bases not matched to a gene; V was cut back by 3 bases and J by 2 bases. Here the CDR3 reads CASSPTAGQGTYEQYF. The DNA for the CDR3 is TGTGCCAGCTCACCCACTGCTGGACAGGGAACCTACGAGCAGTACTTC.

The chain combines TRBV4-3 with TRBJ1-4; TRBD1 is a possible D gene (5 bases). V was trimmed by 3 bases and J by 6 bases, leaving 14 bases between them. This CDR3 region has 15 residues. Germline lookup yields CDR1 LGHNA and CDR2 YSLEER. CDR3 coding DNA: TGCGCCAGCAGCCAGGAGGGCAGGGCCGATGAAAAACTGTTTTTT. Its protein is CASSQEGRADEKLFF.

The CDR3 DNA follows: TGCGCCAGCAGCTTGGCCTATTTCGACAGGTCTTACAATGAGCAGTTCTTC. It translates to CASSLAYFDRSYNEQFF. This chain joins TRBV5-1 and TRBJ2-1, with D possibly being TRBD1 (6 bases). This CDR3 has 17 amino acids. Germline V gene data show CDR1 as SGHRS and CDR2 as YFSETQ. Trimming removed 0 bases at V and 4 bases at J, with 17 bases between.

The chain has TRBV19 and TRBJ1-1; 9 bases fit TRBD1. J gave up 0 bases and V 6 bases, and 5 bases lay outside the gene matches. This CDR3 is 15 amino acids long. Germline V lookup: CDR1 LNHDA, CDR2 SQIVND (reference sequence). The chain's CDR3 is CASRTQGAVNTEAFF. For the CDR3, the DNA is TGTGCCAGTAGAACACAGGGGGCGGTGAACACTGAAGCTTTCTTT.

In this sample, this clone turned up once. The chain employs TRBV18 and TRBJ2-2, with 7 nucleotides matching TRBD2. CDR3 size: 16 residues. Germline CDR1 and CDR2: KGHSH and LQKENI. V dropped 6 bases and J dropped 0; count of bases not matched to a gene: 7. The CDR3 DNA sequence: TGTGCCAGCTCTCCGGGGACTACTACGAACACCGGGGAGCTGTTTTTT. Residues: CASSPGTTTNTGELFF.

The chain couples TRBV13 to TRBJ2-5; no reliable D call. There are 14 residues in the CDR3. V lost 6 bases, J lost 1 base, and 12 bases lay in between. Germline CDR1 reads PRHDT; CDR2 reads FYEKMQ (reference sequence). The CDR3 is CASSPLKTQETQYF. The CDR3 DNA reads as TGTGCCAGCAGTCCCCTGAAAACCCAAGAGACCCAGTACTTC. Full variable domain (missing parts from reference TRBV13 and TRBJ2-5): AAGVIQSPRHLIKEKRETATLKCYPIPRHDTVYWYQQGPGQDPQFLISFYEKMQSDKGSIPDRFSAQQFSDYHSELNMSSLELGDSALYFCASSPLKTQETQYFGPGTRLLVL.

J is TRBJ2-1 and V is TRBV5-1, with TRBD1 matching 8 bases. The germline gives CDR1 SGHRS, CDR2 YFSETQ. V trimming: 4 bases; J trimming: 4 bases; junction bases outside the gene matches: 4. CDR3 length equals 14 residues. CDR3 in DNA: TGCGCCAGCAGCAAGGGACAGGAGTACAATGAGCAGTTCTTC. This translates into CASSKGQEYNEQFF.

This rearrangement joins TRBV6-5 to TRBJ2-3; D is ambiguous. V lost 6 bases, J lost 0 bases, and 13 bases lay in between. CDR3 length: 15 amino acids. Germline loops: CDR1 MNHEY, CDR2 SVGAGI. The CDR3 spells CASSSEPLSTDTQYF. CDR3 coding DNA: TGTGCCAGCAGCTCCGAACCCCTTAGCACAGATACGCAGTATTTT.

This clone has just one count. The V gene is TRBV10-2, the J gene TRBJ2-5; D may match TRBD1 or TRBD2 (5 bases each). Germline values: CDR1 WSHSY, CDR2 SAAADI. This CDR3 has 14 residues. Trimming removed 6 bases at V and 4 bases at J, with 15 bases between. The CDR3 sequence: CASRGPSRGETQYF. CDR3 nucleotides: TGCGCCAGCAGGGGACCAAGTAGAGGAGAGACCCAGTACTTC.

The CDR3 nucleotides read TGTGCCATCACCATAACTAGCGGAAACTACAATGAGCAGTTCTTC. It codes for CAITITSGNYNEQFF. The chain has TRBV10-3 and TRBJ2-1; TRBD2 matches 8 bases. This CDR3 region has 15 residues. The junction had 8 bases not matched to a gene; V was cut back by 7 bases and J by 3 bases. The germline CDR1 and CDR2 sequences are ENHRY and SYGVKD.

The chain has TRBV10-3 and TRBJ2-1, with D perhaps TRBD1 or TRBD2 (5 bases each). V was cut by 7 bases and J by 0 bases, with 13 bases left in between. The CDR3 sequence is 15 residues long. The germline CDR1 and CDR2 sequences are ENHRY and SYGVKD. In nucleotides, the CDR3 is TGTGCCATCACCCCGGGACCCAGCTCCTACAATGAGCAGTTCTTC. Protein: CAITPGPSSYNEQFF.